Listed here are 17 T cell receptor beta chains from one sample, sequenced in a study of shared clonotypes between healthy human individuals. Measured with immunoSEQ multiplex PCR; TCRdb has only the in-frame clones, and not every one. The sample lists some 2,500,000 clones; around 90% were seen once. Material: naive CD4+ T cells from PBMCs. Subset denoted: CD45RA+ positively selected. The receptors come from a man aged 18 to 35 in good health. Some clones in this sample may be carry-over from other donors' samples.

This clone occurred a few times. Other DNA sequences of this sample code for an identical CDR3. The J gene is TRBJ2-1, the V gene TRBV7-3, with TRBD2 matching over 10 bases. Germline V gives CDR1 SGHTA, CDR2 FQGTGA. This CDR3 is built from 15 residues. With 4 bases clipped from V and 2 bases from J, the junction kept 2 bases outside the gene matches. CDR3 DNA sequence: TGTGCCAGCAGCTCCCTAGCGGGAGCCTACAATGAGCAGTTCTTC. It is translated as CASSSLAGAYNEQFF.

The V gene is TRBV6-6, the J gene TRBJ2-3; 10 nucleotides align to TRBD1. Germline V lookup: CDR1 MNHNY, CDR2 SVGAGI (reference sequence). The V gene end was trimmed by 5 bases and the J gene end by 0 bases; junction bases not matched to a gene: 2. The length of the CDR3 is 15 residues. The CDR3 DNA reads TGTGCCAGCAGTCAGGACAGGGGGAGCACAGATACGCAGTATTTT. Protein: CASSQDRGSTDTQYF.

The rearrangement uses TRBV29-1 and TRBJ2-2, with D possibly being TRBD2 (6 bases). Germline CDR1 SQVTM, CDR2 ANQGSEA. CDR3 length: 13 residues. Trimming removed 4 bases from V and 4 bases from J, with 10 bases in between. CDR3 amino acids: CSVGWGGTGELFF. CDR3 DNA sequence: TGCAGCGTTGGGTGGGGAGGCACCGGGGAGCTGTTTTTT.

With regard to this clone: Additional DNA sequences in this sample encode the identical CDR3. The chain links TRBV2 to TRBJ2-5; D gene unclear. Germline lookup yields CDR1 SNHLY and CDR2 FYNNEI. The CDR3 is 12 amino acids. Trimming shortened V by 6 bases and J by 1 base, and 6 bases separated the two germline ends. The CDR3 DNA reads as TGTGCCAGCAGAAGGGTCCAAGAGACCCAGTACTTC. Translated: CASRRVQETQYF.

J is TRBJ1-2 and V is TRBV6-5; maybe TRBD1 (5 bases). CDR1 is MNHEY, CDR2 SVGAGI, per germline. The CDR3 is made up of 15 amino acids. V was pared by 4 bases and J by 5 bases, with 17 bases between. The CDR3 loop reads CASSFGTAGSYGYTF. In DNA form, the CDR3 reads TGTGCCAGCAGTTTCGGGACCGCTGGCAGTTATGGCTACACCTTC.

The chain carries TRBV5-1 and TRBJ1-5; tentatively, D is TRBD1 (5 bases). In germline, CDR1 is SGHRS, CDR2 YFSETQ. Trimming pared 1 base from V and 4 bases from J, leaving 12 bases between. The CDR3 totals 15 residues. The CDR3 sequence is CASSLYAGGNQPQHF. Here the CDR3 DNA reads TGCGCCAGCAGCTTGTACGCGGGGGGGAATCAGCCCCAGCATTTT. Full variable domain (outside the CDR3, taken from reference TRBV5-1 and TRBJ1-5): KAGVTQTPRYLIKTRGQQVTLSCSPISGHRSVSWYQQTPGQGLQFLFEYFSETQRNKGNFPGRFSGRQFSNSRSEMNVSTLELGDSALYLCASSLYAGGNQPQHFGDGTRLSIL.

This clone has only one observation. The rearrangement links TRBV7-2 to TRBJ2-1, with D possibly TRBD2 on 6 matching bases. V was trimmed by 7 bases and J by 6 bases, leaving 19 bases between them. Germline V CDR1 and CDR2: SGHTA, FQGNSA. This CDR3 has 15 amino acids. The CDR3 region is CASNPWGVGGNEQFF. The CDR3 DNA is TGTGCCAGCAACCCCTGGGGGGTCGGGGGCAATGAGCAGTTCTTC.

V is TRBV27 and J is TRBJ2-1; TRBD2 aligns across 7 bases. The CDR3 runs to 17 residues. The V and J ends lost 5 bases and 2 bases, in that order; junction bases with no gene match: 12. Germline CDR1 and CDR2: MNHEY and SMNVEV (reference sequence). The CDR3 DNA is TGTGCCAGCAGTCCCGACCGCTGGGGGGGGGCCTACAATGAGCAGTTCTTC. It translates to CASSPDRWGGAYNEQFF.

The chain has TRBV2 and TRBJ2-2; D gene uncertain. The CDR3 runs 17 residues. Trimming removed 2 bases at V and 0 bases at J, with 13 bases between. Germline CDR1 SNHLY, CDR2 FYNNEI. CDR3 in amino acids: CASSEWGQNANTGELFF. The CDR3 coding sequence is TGTGCCAGCAGTGAATGGGGTCAGAACGCGAACACCGGGGAGCTGTTTTTT.

This chain connects TRBV7-3 to TRBJ1-1; 9 positions match TRBD1. Germline trimming cut 5 bases from V and 8 bases from J; bases unmatched to any gene: 6. Germline V gene data show CDR1 as SGHTA and CDR2 as FQGTGA. The CDR3 has 13 amino acids. CDR3 in DNA: TGTGCCAGCAGCCCGACCGGGACAGGGGAAGCTTTCTTT. Residues: CASSPTGTGEAFF.

The chain couples TRBV14 to TRBJ1-2; unclear D gene. The CDR3 spans 11 residues. V lost 3 bases and J 6 bases, leaving 5 bases between the germline ends. Germline CDR1 and CDR2: SGHDN and FVKESK. CDR3: CASSQRNGYTF. CDR3 sequence (DNA): TGTGCCAGCAGCCAGAGGAATGGCTACACCTTC.

DNA of the CDR3: TGTGCCAGCAGCTTGGGCCGACAGCCAGATACGCAGTATTTT. Translation gives CASSLGRQPDTQYF. The chain couples TRBV11-2 to TRBJ2-3, with D perhaps TRBD1 (5 bases). CDR3 length: 14 amino acids. V was cut by 3 bases and J by 4 bases, with 11 bases left in between. The germline CDR1 and CDR2 sequences are SGHAT and FQNNGV.

This clone is a singleton in its sample. The chain links TRBV27 to TRBJ2-7; 9 nucleotides align to TRBD1. Germline CDR1 reads MNHEY; CDR2 reads SMNVEV (reference sequence). V shed 6 bases, J shed 2 bases, and the junction held 5 bases outside the gene matches. The length of the CDR3 is 14 residues. For the CDR3, the DNA is TGTGCCAGCAGACCTACAGGGGGCACCTACGAGCAGTACTTC. Its protein product is CASRPTGGTYEQYF.

A single count supports this clone. J is TRBJ1-2 and V is TRBV2, with 7 nucleotides matching TRBD1. This CDR3 is built from 14 residues. From germline, CDR1 is SNHLY and CDR2 FYNNEI. V trimming: 4 bases; J trimming: 8 bases; junction bases outside the gene matches: 10. The CDR3 loop is CASSGLGQWSGYTF. The CDR3 bases are TGTGCCAGCAGTGGATTGGGACAGTGGAGCGGCTACACCTTC.

This clone was found a few times. The chain couples TRBV6-5 to TRBJ1-2, with 7 bases lining up with TRBD1. The J segment lost 7 bases and the V segment lost 6 bases, leaving 5 bases of the junction unmatched. The CDR3 consists of 12 residues. Germline V gives CDR1 MNHEY, CDR2 SVGAGI. CDR3 sequence reads: CASSSQGSGYTF. CDR3 sequence (DNA): TGTGCCAGCAGCTCACAGGGGTCTGGCTACACCTTC.

This rearrangement joins TRBV7-3 to TRBJ1-4; D uncertain. Trimming took 5 bases from V and 4 from J, leaving 14 bases between them. The CDR3 sequence is 15 residues long. CDR1 is SGHTA and CDR2 is FQGTGA in the germline V gene. This CDR3 reads CASSVSPSYNEKLFF. The CDR3 nucleotides read TGTGCCAGCAGCGTCTCCCCTTCGTATAATGAAAAACTGTTTTTT. Full variable domain (rest looked up from reference TRBV7-3 and TRBJ1-4): GAGVSQTPSNKVTEKGKYVELRCDPISGHTALYWYRQSLGQGPEFLIYFQGTGAADDSGLPNDRFFAVRPEGSVSTLKIQRTERGDSAVYLCASSVSPSYNEKLFFGSGTQLSVL.

The chain employs TRBV6-5 and TRBJ2-7; D is uncertain. V shed 2 bases and J shed 3 bases, with 11 bases lying between them. CDR1 and CDR2 from the germline V gene are MNHEY and SVGAGI. This CDR3 comprises 14 residues. CDR3 region: CASSYMGMDYEQYF. CDR3 nucleotide sequence: TGTGCCAGCAGTTACATGGGGATGGACTACGAGCAGTACTTC.